Presented here are 25 T cell receptor beta chains from one specimen sequenced in a study of spatial heterogeneity in lung cancer (dated by TCRdb to the late 2010s). Receptor libraries were prepared by 5' RACE. TCRdb names NextSeq 500 as the instrument used. TCRdb trimmed public reads at Q25 via fastp, called clones via MiXCR and kept in-frame beta chains. Rows with a matching CDR3 protein are joined into one entry that keeps the most common DNA and genes. The sample data list some 37,000 distinct CDR3 sequences, and around 7.5% of these were observed just once. The leading ten clones occupy roughly 28% of the sample. The time point label, as the study defines it: sample taken at primary tumor resection. Whole RNA extracted from tumor and nontumor lung tissue, or from cryopreserved PBMC samples, was used for TCR sequencing without cell sorting. Sequenced here: PBMCs, sampled at surgery. The source of these receptors is a male donor with early-stage non-small cell lung cancer.

In this sample, this clonotype turned up many times. This chain uses TRBV7-2 with TRBJ2-5, with 12 nucleotides matching TRBD2. Unmatched junction bases numbered 3, after V lost 4 bases and J lost 0 bases. The CDR3 spans 16 residues. Germline loops: CDR1 SGHTA, CDR2 FQGNSA. The CDR3 DNA sequence: TGTGCCAGCAGCTCTGGGACTAGCGGGTACCAAGAGACCCAGTACTTC. Translated: CASSSGTSGYQETQYF.

V and J are TRBV10-2 and TRBJ2-7; the match to TRBD1 covers 8 bases. The CDR3 totals 16 residues. The junction had 6 bases not matched to a gene; V was cut back by 1 base and J by 1 base. Germline V gives CDR1 WSHSY, CDR2 SAAADI. This CDR3 is CASSEYGGTGSYEQYF. CDR3 in DNA: TGCGCCAGCAGTGAGTATGGAGGGACAGGATCCTACGAGCAGTACTTC.

The sample holds many counts of this clonotype. The genes are TRBV10-3 and TRBJ2-1; 7 nucleotides line up with TRBD1. V was pared by 3 bases and J by 6 bases, with 14 bases of the junction left unmatched. CDR1 ENHRY and CDR2 SYGVKD come from the germline V gene. This CDR3 comprises 17 residues. The CDR3 DNA is TGTGCCATCAGTGATACAGGGGCCGGTATAGTCGCCAATGAGCAGTTCTTC. Its protein product is CAISDTGAGIVANEQFF.

This clonotype showed up just a few times. DNA of the CDR3: TGTGCCAGCAGCTTCACGTTAGCGGGGCCAGGCTCTGGGGCCAACGTCCTGACTTTC. Translated, it gives CASSFTLAGPGSGANVLTF. J is TRBJ2-6 and V is TRBV9, with 8 bases fitting TRBD2. Germline assignment: CDR1 SGDLS and CDR2 YYNGEE. This CDR3 is 19 amino acids long. V shed 4 bases and J 0 bases; nucleotides not matched to a gene: 12.

This clonotype was observed a handful of times. DNA for the CDR3: TGTGCCAGCTCACCAGGACAGGGGGCTAGCACAGATACGCAGTATTTT. This encodes CASSPGQGASTDTQYF. The chain employs TRBV18 and TRBJ2-3, with 11 bases aligning to TRBD1. Germline V lookup: CDR1 KGHSH, CDR2 LQKENI. This CDR3 has 16 amino acids. J gave up 0 bases and V 2 bases, and 1 base lay outside the gene matches. The whole variable domain, filled in from reference TRBV18 and TRBJ2-3, reads NAGVMQNPRHLVRRRGQEARLRCSPMKGHSHVYWYRQLPEEGLKFMVYLQKENIIDESGMPKERFSAEFPKEGPSILRIQQVVRGDSAAYFCASSPGQGASTDTQYFGPGTRLTVL.

J is TRBJ1-6 and V is TRBV18, with no clear D. The CDR3 loop spans 15 amino acids. V was cut by 2 bases and J by 5 bases, with 10 bases left in between. Germline V gene lookup returns CDR1 KGHSH and CDR2 LQKENI. The CDR3: CASSPATSHNSPLHF. DNA of the CDR3: TGTGCCAGCTCACCAGCGACTTCACATAATTCACCCCTCCACTTT. The variable domain in full, completed from reference TRBV18 and TRBJ1-6, reads NAGVMQNPRHLVRRRGQEARLRCSPMKGHSHVYWYRQLPEEGLKFMVYLQKENIIDESGMPKERFSAEFPKEGPSILRIQQVVRGDSAAYFCASSPATSHNSPLHFGNGTRLTVT.

V usage is TRBV20-1 and J usage is TRBJ2-1; 8 positions match TRBD2. The germline CDR1 and CDR2 sequences are DFQATT and SNEGSKA (reference sequence). The trim removed 6 bases at V and 1 base at J, leaving 8 bases unmatched. The length of the CDR3 is 15 residues. CDR3 loop: CSAPPREGSYNEQFF. In nucleotides, the CDR3 is TGCAGTGCGCCCCCCCGGGAGGGGTCCTACAATGAGCAGTTCTTC.

The chain couples TRBV4-3 to TRBJ2-3; 12 nucleotides line up with TRBD1. Trimming cost V 3 bases and J 5 bases; bases outside gene matches: 12. This CDR3 spans 18 amino acids. The germline CDR1 and CDR2 sequences are LGHNA and YSLEER. The DNA for the CDR3 is TGCGCCAGCAGCCATGTTATACAGGGACAGGGGGCCATAGATACGCAGTATTTT. Translating it yields CASSHVIQGQGAIDTQYF.

CDR3 sequence: CASSLPRRLALYNEQFF. Here the CDR3 DNA reads TGTGCCAGCAGCTTACCCCGCCGACTAGCGCTTTACAATGAGCAGTTCTTC. The rearrangement joins TRBV7-9 to TRBJ2-1; the match to TRBD2 covers 8 bases. The CDR3 contains 17 residues. The V gene's germline CDR1 is SEHNR and CDR2 FQNEAQ (reference sequence). The ends lost 2 bases at V and 4 bases at J; junction bases unmatched: 10.

This clonotype was counted at least ten times. The chain is built from TRBV12-3 or TRBV12-4 and TRBJ1-4; TRBD1 matches 9 bases. This CDR3 comprises 16 residues. V shed 1 base, J shed 8 bases, and the junction held 8 bases outside the gene matches. The CDR3 reads CASSLGSGQGGEKLFF. The CDR3 DNA sequence: TGTGCCAGCAGTTTAGGCTCGGGACAGGGTGGAGAAAAACTGTTTTTT.

The chain joins TRBV12-3 or TRBV12-4 to TRBJ2-3; 7 nucleotides align to TRBD1. V shed 3 bases, J shed 4 bases, and the junction held 13 bases outside the gene matches. CDR3 length equals 17 residues. Here the CDR3 DNA reads TGTGCCAGCAGTTTGGGAAAAGGGACAGCAGGGGCAGATACGCAGTATTTT. Amino acids: CASSLGKGTAGADTQYF.

This clonotype was seen many times. The chain is built from TRBV29-1 and TRBJ2-1; 8 nucleotides match TRBD2. CDR1 is SQVTM and CDR2 is ANQGSEA in the germline V gene. CDR3 length: 15 amino acids. V was clipped by 0 bases and J by 9 bases; unmatched bases: 10. The CDR3, as DNA: TGCAGCGTTGAAGAAGGAATAGCGGGACGCGGTGAGCAGTTCTTC. This encodes CSVEEGIAGRGEQFF.

The table lists this clonotype with a few counts. The rearrangement links TRBV12-3 or TRBV12-4 to TRBJ2-4; 13 bases are a match to TRBD2. V was clipped by 3 bases and J by 0 bases; unmatched bases: 23. This CDR3 is 24 amino acids long. CDR3: CASSFGSTLLSTSGRIVAKNIQYF. The DNA for the CDR3 is TGTGCCAGCAGTTTCGGGTCTACCTTATTATCGACTAGCGGGAGGATAGTAGCCAAAAACATTCAGTACTTC.

This clonotype came up many times. The rearrangement links TRBV2 to TRBJ2-3; a weak D match, TRBD1 (6 bases). CDR3 size: 14 residues. V was shortened by 7 bases and J by 0 bases, with 11 bases between the two germline ends. The germline V gene encodes CDR1 SNHLY and CDR2 FYNNEI. CDR3 region: CASKQGYSTDTQYF. The CDR3 nucleotides are TGTGCCAGCAAACAGGGATATAGCACAGATACGCAGTATTTT.

In its sample, this clonotype was seen many times. This chain uses TRBV29-1 with TRBJ1-1, with TRBD1 identical over 10 bases. The germline CDR1 and CDR2 sequences are SQVTM and ANQGSEA. This CDR3 region has 13 residues. V was clipped by 6 bases and J by 4 bases; unmatched bases: 5. This chain's CDR3 is CSVQTGGSTEAFF. The CDR3, as DNA: TGCAGCGTACAGACAGGGGGCTCCACTGAAGCTTTCTTT.

This clonotype was recorded at least ten times. The chain uses TRBV6-5 and TRBJ1-2, with D possibly being TRBD1 (5 bases). This CDR3 region has 15 residues. Germline CDR1 reads MNHEY; CDR2 reads SVGAGI. Trimming removed 6 bases from V and 5 bases from J, with 19 bases in between. The CDR3: CASSSSGAEWYGYTF. As DNA, the CDR3 is TGTGCCAGCAGCTCAAGCGGGGCGGAATGGTATGGCTACACCTTC.

In its sample, this clonotype was seen many times. The V and J genes are TRBV12-3 or TRBV12-4 and TRBJ1-5; unclear D gene. The V gene lost 6 bases and the J gene lost 7 bases, with 19 bases spanning the gap. The CDR3 spans 15 residues. The CDR3 region is CASSPGGNHRQPQHF. The CDR3 DNA reads as TGTGCCAGCAGCCCAGGAGGGAATCATCGCCAGCCCCAGCATTTT.

This clonotype was picked up a small number of times. The chain carries TRBV20-1 and TRBJ2-5, with D perhaps matching TRBD2 (5 bases). CDR1 DFQATT and CDR2 SNEGSKA come from the germline V gene (reference sequence). The germline V and J ends were trimmed by 0 bases and 2 bases, with 13 bases remaining between them. The CDR3 is made up of 15 amino acids. The DNA of the CDR3 is TGCAGTGCTAGAGATTTGATAAGGAGGCAAGAGACCCAGTACTTC. Amino acid sequence: CSARDLIRRQETQYF.

On this clonotype: This may arise from a read error, as a much more abundant clone is one base away. The chain is built from TRBV14 and TRBJ2-2, with 10 bases lining up with TRBD2. V trimming: 6 bases; J trimming: 7 bases; junction bases outside the gene matches: 5. Germline loops: CDR1 SGHDN, CDR2 FVKESK. This CDR3 spans 14 amino acids. This chain's CDR3 is CASRGTSVNGELFF. The CDR3 region has the DNA TGTGCCAGCAGGGGGACTAGCGTTAACGGGGAGCTGTTTTTT. Filled out from reference TRBV14 and TRBJ2-2, the complete variable domain reads EAGVTQFPSHSVIEKGQTVTLRCDPISGHDNLYWYRRVMGKEIKFLLHFVKESKQDESGMPNNRFLAERTGGTYSTLKVQPAELEDSGVYFCASRGTSVNGELFFGEGSRLTVL.

This clonotype came up many times. This rearrangement joins TRBV20-1 to TRBJ1-1; 10 positions match TRBD1. This CDR3 comprises 16 residues. V lost 4 bases to trimming and J lost 0 bases; unmatched junction nucleotides: 8. Germline V gene lookup returns CDR1 DFQATT and CDR2 SNEGSKA (reference sequence). CDR3 in amino acids: CSAKNWDRGLNTEAFF. CDR3 bases: TGCAGTGCTAAAAATTGGGACAGGGGTCTGAACACTGAAGCTTTCTTT.

V gene TRBV12-3 or TRBV12-4 combines with J gene TRBJ1-2; D remains unclear. The length of the CDR3 is 16 residues. V dropped 3 bases and J dropped 5 bases, with 19 bases sitting between them. The CDR3 sequence: CASSLGREELLYGYTF. DNA for the CDR3: TGTGCCAGCAGTTTGGGTAGGGAAGAACTCCTATATGGCTACACCTTC.

This clonotype is labeled medium-sized (0.01 to 0.1%). Here the CDR3 DNA reads TGCAGCGTTGACGGACTAGCGGGAGGCTTTTCCACAAAAGAGACCCAGTACTTC. It encodes CSVDGLAGGFSTKETQYF. The genes are TRBV29-1 and TRBJ2-5, with 14 bases matching TRBD2. With 3 bases clipped from V and 3 bases from J, the junction kept 12 bases outside the gene matches. The CDR3 is made up of 18 amino acids. CDR1 and CDR2 (germline): SQVTM, ANQGSEA.

This clonotype occurred many times. The chain carries TRBV12-3 or TRBV12-4 and TRBJ2-1; 7 positions agree with TRBD1. The CDR3 extends over 14 amino acids. After removal of 5 bases from V and 8 bases from J, the junction contained 9 bases not matched to a gene. The CDR3 bases are TGTGCCAGCAGTCACGTGACAGGGCTGGATGAGCAGTTCTTC. Translated, it gives CASSHVTGLDEQFF.

This clonotype has more than one count but fewer than ten. The chain is built from TRBV28 and TRBJ1-2; D unresolved. The V gene lost 7 bases and the J gene lost 2 bases, with 14 bases spanning the gap. CDR3 length: 14 residues. Germline loops: CDR1 MDHEN, CDR2 SYDVKM. In nucleotides, the CDR3 is TGTGCCAGCACCCCAGTAGTCCCCAACTATGGCTACACCTTC. Amino acid sequence: CASTPVVPNYGYTF.

This clonotype was seen repeatedly, ten times or more. The rearrangement links TRBV7-9 to TRBJ1-4, with D possibly TRBD1 on 6 matching bases. This CDR3 has 14 residues. Trimming left V 4 bases short and J 3 bases short, with 9 bases between. The germline V gene has CDR1 SEHNR and CDR2 FQNEAQ (reference sequence). The CDR3, as DNA: TGTGCCAGCAGCTGGGGGCAGGCTAATGAAAAACTGTTTTTT. This codes for CASSWGQANEKLFF.